This is a list of T cell receptor beta chains from one sample in a study of technical replicates of blood from several donors. Clones were read by immunoSEQ multiplex PCR, and TCRdb kept only the in-frame ones, dropping some. The sample yields tens of thousands of clones, around 90% seen once. Material: T cells isolated from PBMCs. The source is a human donor in good health. CDR3s include the opening cysteine and the closing phenylalanine or tryptophan. A D gene is named only where the DNA matches it firmly. A row's size may be missing; if present it is once, few, many or a size class.

TGTGCCAGCAACCGGGACAGGGGGACAGATACGCAGTATTTT CASNRDRGTDTQYF - TRBD1 TRBJ2-3 TRBV9
TGCAGTGCTCCTATAGGAAACACCATATATTTT CSAPIGNTIYF - - TRBJ1-3 TRBV20-1
TGTGCCAGCAGTTACTCTGCCAAACTCAATGAGCAGTTCTTC CASSYSAKLNEQFF - - TRBJ2-1 TRBV6-5
TGTGCCAGTAGTATAGGACGGGACTATGGCTACACCTTC CASSIGRDYGYTF - - TRBJ1-2 TRBV19
TGTGCCAGCAGCGCCAACTCAGGGACAGAAGCTTTCTTT CASSANSGTEAFF - - TRBJ1-1 TRBV9
TGCAGCGCCCACTCGACAGGGAAAGAGACCCAGTACTTC CSAHSTGKETQYF - TRBD1 TRBJ2-5 TRBV29-1
TGCGCCAGCTTCACAGGAGACATGAACACTGAAGCTTTCTTT CASFTGDMNTEAFF - - TRBJ1-1 TRBV5-1
TGTGCCAGCAGCCCTGGACTTCCTAACACAGATACGCAGTATTTT CASSPGLPNTDTQYF - - TRBJ2-3 TRBV5-4
TGTGCCAGCAGCCGTCGGACTAGCGGGAGCGATGAGCAGTTCTTC CASSRRTSGSDEQFF - TRBD2 TRBJ2-1 TRBV7-9
TGCGCCAGCAGCGTCGACAGGGAGAGAGGCTACACCTTC CASSVDRERGYTF once TRBD1 TRBJ1-2 TRBV5-1
TGTGCCAGCAGTGAAGACAGCTCCTACGAGCAGTACTTC CASSEDSSYEQYF - - TRBJ2-7 TRBV25-1
TGTGCCAGCAGCTTCTCGACCGGGGAGCTGTTTTTT CASSFSTGELFF - - TRBJ2-2 TRBV13
TGTGCCAGCAGTGCCCCTCAGCGGGAGGTAGCCTGTGAGCAGTTCTTC CASSAPQREVACEQFF - TRBD2 TRBJ2-1 TRBV6-4
TGTGCCAGCAGCTTAGGGACAGGGATGAACACTGAAGCTTTCTTT CASSLGTGMNTEAFF - TRBD1 TRBJ1-1 TRBV7-2
TGCGCCAGCAGCCAAGGTAGTCATTCAGATACGCAGTATTTT CASSQGSHSDTQYF - - TRBJ2-3 TRBV4-3
TGTGCCAGCAGTCCCGGGCTGGGACAGCACATGAACACTGAAGCTTTCTTT CASSPGLGQHMNTEAFF - TRBD1 TRBJ1-1 TRBV27
TGTGCCAGCCGATTATCACAGACTACCAGCTCTGGAAACACCATATATTTT CASRLSQTTSSGNTIYF - - TRBJ1-3 TRBV21-1
TGTGCCAGCAGCTTAGGGCGGACAGGGGTGCCTCGAAACACCATATATTTT CASSLGRTGVPRNTIYF - TRBD1 TRBJ1-3 TRBV7-9
TGCGCCAGCAGGACTAGCGGGAGTTCGGAGACCCAGTACTTC CASRTSGSSETQYF - TRBD2 TRBJ2-5 TRBV4-1
TGTGCCACCGGCGGCGGGACGGACTACGAGCAGTACTTC CATGGGTDYEQYF - - TRBJ2-7 TRBV10-3
TGTGCCAGCAGTTACTCCCAAGAGCGGAGATCCTACGAGCAGTACTTC CASSYSQERRSYEQYF - - TRBJ2-7 TRBV6-6
TGTGCCAGCAGGTCCCAGGGATTTGGAACTAATGAAAAACTGTTTTTT CASRSQGFGTNEKLFF - - TRBJ1-4 TRBV5-5
TGTGCCAGCAGCTTGGTTCAGTCGCAGGGGACCGGGGAGCTGTTTTTT CASSLVQSQGTGELFF - - TRBJ2-2 TRBV5-5
TGTGCCAGCTCACCCCGAGGGGGGGATGAAACTGAAGCTTTCTTT CASSPRGGDETEAFF - - TRBJ1-1 TRBV18
TGCGCCAGCAGCTTGGCCGGTTTGCCCTTCTCCTACGAGCAGTACTTC CASSLAGLPFSYEQYF once - TRBJ2-7 TRBV5-1
TGTGCCAGCAGCTCCGTCCCGGGACTAGCGGGAGGGATGGGGGATACGCAGTATTTT CASSSVPGLAGGMGDTQYF - TRBD2 TRBJ2-3 TRBV11-2
TGTGCCAGCAGCTTCACCGACAGGGGGCCCACTGAAGCTTTCTTT CASSFTDRGPTEAFF - TRBD1 TRBJ1-1 TRBV13
TGTGCCAGCAGTTTATGGGGGGGCGGTAACAATGAGCAGTTCTTC CASSLWGGGNNEQFF - - TRBJ2-1 TRBV27
TGTGCCAGCAGTTCTCAGGGTTGGATCCCTGAAGCTTTCTTT CASSSQGWIPEAFF - - TRBJ1-1 TRBV6-5
TGTGCCAGCAGCGTAGACCCTTGGACAGGGGGCTCGTCGGCTTACGAGCAGTACTTC CASSVDPWTGGSSAYEQYF - TRBD1 TRBJ2-7 TRBV2
TGTGCCAGCAGCCCGGTGGGGGGCTCCTACGAGCAGTACTTC CASSPVGGSYEQYF - - TRBJ2-7 TRBV5-4
TGTGCCAGCAGCTTGGAATCTCAGGAGGAACTGAATACGCAGTATTTT CASSLESQEELNTQYF - - TRBJ2-3 TRBV7-9
TGTGCCAGCAGCATCCGGGACAGGGGGTATGGCTACACCTTC CASSIRDRGYGYTF once TRBD1 TRBJ1-2 TRBV11-2
TGTGCCAGCAGCTTAGCGCCCAGAACCACCTACGAGCAGTACTTC CASSLAPRTTYEQYF - - TRBJ2-7 TRBV13
TGTGCCATCAGTGAGTCCGAGTCAGGCGAGCAGTACTTC CAISESESGEQYF - - TRBJ2-7 TRBV10-3
TGTGCCAGCAGCCCTCGAGCGGGCGGAGATACGCAGTATTTT CASSPRAGGDTQYF many - TRBJ2-3 TRBV9
TGTGCCAGCAGTTTGGACTCCTCATATGGCTACACCTTC CASSLDSSYGYTF once - TRBJ1-2 TRBV5-6
TGTGCCAGCAGCGACTCTTTGAGGGGGAATGAAAAACTGTTTTTT CASSDSLRGNEKLFF - - TRBJ1-4 TRBV7-2
TGTGCCAGTCAGCCGGGACAGGGTATTACCGGGGAGCTGTTTTTT CASQPGQGITGELFF - TRBD1 TRBJ2-2 TRBV2
TGTGCCAGCAGTTTCCTCCGGACAGGGAAAGCGTCCTACGAGCAGTACTTC CASSFLRTGKASYEQYF - TRBD1 TRBJ2-7 TRBV27
TGTGCCAGCAGCCCGCACTCAGATACGCAGTATTTT CASSPHSDTQYF - - TRBJ2-3 TRBV14
TGTGCCAGCAGCCGTACAAGGAACACTGAAGCTTTCTTT CASSRTRNTEAFF - - TRBJ1-1 TRBV7-8
TGTGCCAGCAGTGCTCTTACAGGCTATAGCAATCAGCCCCAGCATTTT CASSALTGYSNQPQHF - - TRBJ1-5 TRBV6-1
TGTGCCAGCAGCCCCCCAGGGGCAGATACGCAGTATTTT CASSPPGADTQYF - - TRBJ2-3 TRBV7-2
TGTGCCAGCAGTTTGCCCCGCGGAAAACTGTTTTTT CASSLPRGKLFF - - TRBJ1-4 TRBV27
TGTGCCAGCAGCTCTGGTGGGCAGGGGCATCAGCCCCAGCATTTT CASSSGGQGHQPQHF - - TRBJ1-5 TRBV7-2
TGTGCCAGCAGCAGTACCGGGACAAACTCCTACGAGCAGTACTTC CASSSTGTNSYEQYF - - TRBJ2-7 TRBV7-6
TGTGCCAGCAGCGTAGTTAACACAGTCACAGATACGCAGTATTTT CASSVVNTVTDTQYF - - TRBJ2-3 TRBV9
TGTGCCAGCAGCAAGTACCCCGGGACTGATAATGAGCAGTTCTTC CASSKYPGTDNEQFF once - TRBJ2-1 TRBV5-8
TGCGCCAGCAGCCAAGGGGACAGGGGGCTCGAGCAGTACTTC CASSQGDRGLEQYF - TRBD1 TRBJ2-7 TRBV4-1
TGCAGCGCAAAGTACAGGGGGCACATGGAGACCCAGTACTTC CSAKYRGHMETQYF - TRBD1 TRBJ2-5 TRBV29-1
TGTGCCAGCACAACGGACAGGGGTGTTGAAGCTTTCTTT CASTTDRGVEAFF - TRBD1 TRBJ1-1 TRBV7-8
TGCGCCAGCAGCCAAGATAAGGGGCTAGCGGGAGAAATAACAGATACGCAGTATTTT CASSQDKGLAGEITDTQYF - TRBD2 TRBJ2-3 TRBV4-3
TGCGCCAGCAGCCAACCCCGGACAGGGGGGTACGAGCAGTACTTC CASSQPRTGGYEQYF - TRBD1 TRBJ2-7 TRBV4-1
TGTGCCAGCGGCAAAGATGGGTCGGGGAACTACGAGCAGTACTTC CASGKDGSGNYEQYF - - TRBJ2-7 TRBV6-1